This T cell receptor beta chain is from a study of OX40 agonist ivuxolimab in advanced cancers. Points from the study as a whole: At doses 0.1 to 3.0 mg/kg, CD4+ and CD8+ clones expanded. With doses of 0.1-3.0 mg/kg, partial responders showed among the lowest clonal expansion.

Using immunoSEQ multiplex PCR, the repertoire was profiled, and TCRdb retains in-frame clones only, with some absent. The sample records 98,000 or so clones, roughly 94% being singletons. The CDR3 loop spans 16 amino acids. The germline V gene encodes CDR1 SGDLS and CDR2 YYNGEE. The ends lost 0 bases at V and 7 bases at J; junction bases unmatched: 8. As for this clone: Its specificity is unknown.

Sequencing was performed on CD4+ or CD8+ T cells sorted from blood, taken in a trial of the OX40 agonist ivuxolimab. This chain uses TRBV9 with TRBJ2-2, with 8 bases lining up with TRBD2. This TCR was sampled from an adult with an advanced solid tumor such as melanoma, head and neck, liver or kidney cancer. CDR3 nucleotides: TGTGCCAGCAGCGTAGAGGGACTAGATGGAGGCGGGGAGCTGTTTTTT. Encoded protein: CASSVEGLDGGGELFF.